The 18 T cell receptor beta chains below all came from one sample that was sequenced in a study of graft-versus-host responses after intestinal transplantation (dated by TCRdb to about 2021). Their target antigens are unknown. This specimen's time point label, per the study, means: cells obtained before transplantation from donor or recipient. The method behind the library was the immunoSEQ multiplex PCR assay. TCRdb mirrors the immuneACCESS table, restricted to in-frame sequences. Some clones are absent from its copies; in checked studies, under half trace to an unresolved V gene, and the reason for the others is unknown. Within this sample are tens of thousands of clones, with approximately 94% of them counted one time only. The top ten clones comprise over 0.2% of the sample. The sample in question was unstimulated CD4+ T cells sorted from spleen or lymph node cells, obtained before transplant. Receptor source: a human donor who was the organ donor for an intestinal transplant.

The chain carries TRBV6-1 and TRBJ2-7, with D perhaps TRBD1 (6 bases). Trimming removed 2 bases at V and 2 bases at J, with 10 bases between. Germline V gene sequence: CDR1 MNHNS, CDR2 SASEGT. The CDR3 extends over 14 amino acids. CDR3 nucleotides: TGTGCCAGCAGTGAAACAGGGACGACCTACGAGCAGTACTTC. Its protein is CASSETGTTYEQYF.

The gene calls are TRBV19 and TRBJ1-4; 7 nucleotides match TRBD1. CDR1 is LNHDA and CDR2 is SQIVND in the germline V gene (reference sequence). V lost 8 bases, J lost 5 bases, and 5 bases stayed unmatched. CDR3 length: 13 amino acids. Written as DNA, the CDR3 is TGTGCCAGTTTTGACAGGGAAAATGAAAAACTGTTTTTT. It specifies CASFDRENEKLFF.

The rearrangement links TRBV25-1 to TRBJ2-2, with a weak D call TRBD2 (6 bases). V was trimmed by 4 bases and J by 0 bases, leaving 6 bases between them. Germline V gives CDR1 MGHDK, CDR2 SYGVNS. CDR3 length equals 14 residues. CDR3 coding DNA: TGTGCCAGCAGTGGACTAGCGAACACCGGGGAGCTGTTTTTT. It yields the protein CASSGLANTGELFF.

The chain recombines TRBV2 with TRBJ2-1; 12 bases are a match to TRBD2. The CDR3 runs to 15 residues. The junction had 6 bases not matched to a gene; V was cut back by 4 bases and J by 8 bases. The germline CDR1 and CDR2 sequences are SNHLY and FYNNEI. CDR3 amino acids: CASSGPSGGAHEQFF. In DNA, the CDR3 is TGTGCCAGCAGTGGTCCTAGCGGGGGGGCCCATGAGCAGTTCTTC. The complete variable domain, with remaining parts taken from reference TRBV2 and TRBJ2-1, reads EPEVTQTPSHQVTQMGQEVILRCVPISNHLYFYWYRQILGQKVEFLVSFYNNEISEKSEIFDDQFSVERPDGSNFTLKIRSTKLEDSAMYFCASSGPSGGAHEQFFGPGTRLTVL.

The rearrangement uses TRBV7-8 and TRBJ2-1; 11 bases map to TRBD2. The CDR3 spans 16 residues. The junction had 4 bases not matched to a gene; V was cut back by 6 bases and J by 0 bases. CDR1 and CDR2 from the germline V gene are SGHVS and FQNEAQ. CDR3 region: CASRTSGGPSYNEQFF. CDR3 coding DNA: TGTGCCAGCAGAACTAGCGGGGGCCCCTCCTACAATGAGCAGTTCTTC.

The chain joins TRBV9 to TRBJ1-4; D may be TRBD1 (5 bases). The V gene's germline CDR1 is SGDLS and CDR2 YYNGEE. The CDR3 has 16 residues. V was shortened by 5 bases and J by 5 bases, with 19 bases between the two germline ends. This chain's CDR3 is CASSPSSGRGNEKLFF. CDR3 DNA: TGTGCCAGCAGTCCCAGTTCAGGGCGAGGAAATGAAAAACTGTTTTTT.

The chain recombines TRBV27 with TRBJ2-5, with D possibly matching TRBD1 (6 bases). With 5 bases removed from V and 5 bases from J, the gap between germline ends came to 15 bases. The CDR3 loop spans 14 amino acids. Germline CDR1 MNHEY, CDR2 SMNVEV (reference sequence). The CDR3 loop reads CASSVGHLGETQYF. The DNA of the CDR3 is TGTGCCAGCAGTGTGGGACACTTGGGTGAGACCCAGTACTTC.

The V call is TRBV5-6, the J call TRBJ1-5; D perhaps matches TRBD1 (5 bases). V shed 2 bases and J shed 1 base, with 13 bases lying between them. Germline V gives CDR1 SGHDT, CDR2 YYEEEE. This CDR3 is built from 16 residues. In nucleotides, the CDR3 is TGTGCCAGCAGCTTTTACAGCGGGGGGAGCAATCAGCCCCAGCATTTT. Translated, it gives CASSFYSGGSNQPQHF.

This chain links TRBV7-8 with TRBJ1-5, with D possibly matching TRBD1 (5 bases). The CDR3 totals 17 residues. Trimming took off 1 base at V and 5 bases at J, with 18 bases between the two ends. Per the germline V gene, CDR1 is SGHVS and CDR2 is FQNEAQ. In DNA, the CDR3 is TGTGCCAGCAGCTTAGGACGGGACGGTAAGGGTGATCAGCCCCAGCATTTT. This encodes CASSLGRDGKGDQPQHF.

The V call is TRBV4-1, the J call TRBJ1-2, with a weak D call TRBD1 (5 bases). Deletions cut 1 base from V and 5 bases from J, with 11 bases between. Germline CDR1 MGHRA, CDR2 YSYEKL. The CDR3 has 14 residues. In DNA form, the CDR3 reads TGCGCCAGCAGCCAAGTTCAGGGAGGGTATGGCTACACCTTC. It encodes CASSQVQGGYGYTF.

V gene TRBV19 combines with J gene TRBJ2-1; 9 nucleotides line up with TRBD1. The CDR3 sequence is 17 residues long. CDR1 is LNHDA, CDR2 SQIVND, per germline (reference sequence). Trimming at V came to 2 bases and at J to 2 bases, leaving 7 bases not matched to a gene. The CDR3 DNA reads TGTGCCAGTAGTATACCCCCGGACAGGGGCGCCTACAATGAGCAGTTCTTC. This sequence encodes CASSIPPDRGAYNEQFF.

This clone came up once. The chain links TRBV7-2 to TRBJ1-4; TRBD1 matches 9 bases. V trimming: 3 bases; J trimming: 3 bases; junction bases outside the gene matches: 2. The CDR3 runs 15 residues. Germline V gives CDR1 SGHTA, CDR2 FQGNSA. The CDR3 loop reads CASSFNRGPNEKLFF. For the CDR3, the DNA is TGTGCCAGCAGCTTTAACAGGGGGCCTAATGAAAAACTGTTTTTT. Supplemented by reference TRBV7-2 and TRBJ1-4, the full variable domain reads GAGVSQSPSNKVTEKGKDVELRCDPISGHTALYWYRQSLGQGLEFLIYFQGNSAPDKSGLPSDRFSAERTGGSVSTLTIQRTQQEDSAVYLCASSFNRGPNEKLFFGSGTQLSVL.

This clone is a singleton in its sample. The chain carries TRBV7-2 and TRBJ1-3; D gene ambiguous. Looked up from germline, CDR1 is SGHTA and CDR2 is FQGNSA. V was pared by 5 bases and J by 0 bases, with 14 bases between. The CDR3 is 16 residues long. Here the CDR3 DNA reads TGTGCCAGCAGCGCCGGGATCTCTAGCTCTGGAAACACCATATATTTT. Translating gives CASSAGISSSGNTIYF.

The chain's CDR3 is CASSLAAGSGGETQYF. Written as DNA, the CDR3 is TGCGCCAGCAGCTTGGCCGCGGGGAGCGGGGGAGAGACCCAGTACTTC. This chain connects TRBV5-1 to TRBJ2-5; the match to TRBD2 covers 8 bases. The CDR3 has 16 amino acids. The V and J ends lost 0 bases and 4 bases, in that order; junction bases with no gene match: 8. Germline V gene data show CDR1 as SGHRS and CDR2 as YFSETQ.

This clone was seen a single time. The chain is built from TRBV6-5 and TRBJ1-6; D is ambiguous. Deletions cut 2 bases from V and 3 bases from J, with 11 bases between. The CDR3 is 16 residues long. Per germline, CDR1 MNHEY and CDR2 SVGAGI. CDR3 DNA: TGTGCCAGCAGTTACGGTCGGAGCCTCTATAATTCACCCCTCCACTTT. Translation: CASSYGRSLYNSPLHF.

This clone was observed once. The genes are TRBV6-5 and TRBJ1-2; no firm D call. This CDR3 comprises 14 residues. CDR1 is MNHEY, CDR2 SVGAGI, per germline. The V gene lost 8 bases and the J gene lost 4 bases, with 17 bases spanning the gap. CDR3 amino acids: CASLAGPAVYGYTF. CDR3 coding DNA: TGTGCCAGCTTAGCAGGCCCCGCGGTCTATGGCTACACCTTC.

This clone was observed once. Other DNA sequences within the sample encode an identical CDR3. This chain links TRBV5-1 with TRBJ1-1; 7 bases align to TRBD1. CDR3 length equals 15 residues. Germline V CDR1 and CDR2: SGHRS, YFSETQ. Trimming at V came to 4 bases and at J to 0 bases, leaving 6 bases not matched to a gene. CDR3 protein: CASSLTGTVNTEAFF. In DNA, the CDR3 is TGCGCCAGCAGCCTTACCGGGACAGTGAACACTGAAGCTTTCTTT.

The chain has TRBV6-5 and TRBJ2-5; D is uncertain. CDR3 length: 15 residues. V lost 5 bases and J 5 bases, leaving 18 bases between the germline ends. Germline V lookup: CDR1 MNHEY, CDR2 SVGAGI. This CDR3 is CASSPRHGARETQYF. The CDR3 nucleotides are TGTGCCAGCAGTCCACGACACGGTGCAAGGGAGACCCAGTACTTC.